This T cell receptor (beta chain) is drawn from a study of tumor and adjacent non-tumor tissue in lung cancer. The CDR3 has 16 residues. From germline, CDR1 is ENHRY and CDR2 SYGVKD. This sample's RNA came from whole unsorted tissue. More than 3 cm separated this lung sample from the edge of the tumor. Concerning this clonotype itself: At one boundary the junction diverges from the germline segment, which might be a read error.

TCRbeta libraries were built with three rounds of nested PCR, modified from ARM-PCR. TCRdb analysed the multiplex PCR reads with MiXCR anew, one entry per CDR3 protein. This sample carries some 97,000 distinct CDR3 sequences, approximately 65% of them seen once, and the ten largest clones take 15% to 20%. What was sequenced was distant non-tumor lung tissue. This receptor was taken from a man between 25 and 39 years old with non-small cell lung cancer. V and J are TRBV10-3 and TRBJ2-3; possible D gene TRBD2, 5 bases. The CDR3 nucleotides read TGTGCCACCGTAGAGAGGACCCACCGGGGTACAGATATGCAGTATTTT. Residues: CATVERTHRGTDMQYF.